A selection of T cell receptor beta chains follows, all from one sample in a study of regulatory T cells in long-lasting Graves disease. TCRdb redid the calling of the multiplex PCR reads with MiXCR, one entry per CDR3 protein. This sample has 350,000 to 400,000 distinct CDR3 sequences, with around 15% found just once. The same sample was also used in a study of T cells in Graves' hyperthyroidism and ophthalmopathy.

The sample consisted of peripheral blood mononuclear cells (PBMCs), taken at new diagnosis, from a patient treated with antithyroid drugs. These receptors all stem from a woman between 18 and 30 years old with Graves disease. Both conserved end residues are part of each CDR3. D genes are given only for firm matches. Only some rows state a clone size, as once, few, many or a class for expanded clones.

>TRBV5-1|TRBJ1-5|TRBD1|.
CASSPGTENQPQHF
TGCGCCAGCAGCCCTGGGACAGAAAATCAGCCCCAGCATTTT
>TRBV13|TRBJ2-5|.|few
CASSLEASETQYF
TGTGCCAGCAGCTTAGAGGCTAGCGAGACCCAGTACTTC
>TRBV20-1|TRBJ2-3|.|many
CSAREGQLKSTDTQYF
TGCAGTGCTAGAGAGGGTCAGCTGAAGAGCACAGATACGCAGTATTTT
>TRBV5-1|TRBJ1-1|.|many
CASFTPFEAFF
TGCGCCAGCTTCACGCCGTTTGAAGCTTTCTTT
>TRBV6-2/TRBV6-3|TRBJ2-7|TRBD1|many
CASSDDQQGSPYEQYF
TGTGCCAGCAGCGACGACCAACAGGGGTCTCCCTACGAGCAGTACTTC
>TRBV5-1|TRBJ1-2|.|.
CASSPARTTYGYTF
TGCGCCAGCAGCCCCGCTAGGACCACCTATGGCTACACCTTC
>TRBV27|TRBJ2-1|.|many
CASSSWDTNNEQFF
TGTGCCAGCAGTTCATGGGACACAAACAATGAGCAGTTCTTC
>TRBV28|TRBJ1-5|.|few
CASSLPLSPTQPQHF
TGTGCCAGCAGTTTACCCTTATCCCCGACGCAGCCCCAGCATTTT
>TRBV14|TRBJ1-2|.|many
CASSRTFSYGYTF
TGTGCCAGCAGTCGTACTTTCTCCTATGGCTACACCTTC
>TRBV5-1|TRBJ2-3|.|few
CASSLGGQEGTQYF
TGCGCCAGCAGCTTGGGAGGGCAGGAGGGTACGCAGTATTTT
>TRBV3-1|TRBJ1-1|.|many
CASSQIRGRTEAFF
TGTGCCAGCAGCCAAATAAGGGGGAGGACTGAAGCTTTCTTT
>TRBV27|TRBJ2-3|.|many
CASRRASTDTQYF
TGTGCCAGCAGAAGGGCTAGCACAGATACGCAGTATTTT
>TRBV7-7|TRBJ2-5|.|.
CASSGYGSQETQYF
TGTGCTAGCAGCGGGTACGGGAGCCAAGAGACCCAGTACTTC
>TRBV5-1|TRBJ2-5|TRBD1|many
CASSIRTGGGETQYF
TGCGCCAGCAGCATTCGGACAGGGGGAGGGGAGACCCAGTACTTC
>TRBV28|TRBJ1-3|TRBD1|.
CASSLSGQGASGNTIYF
TGTGCCAGCAGTTTGTCGGGACAGGGGGCTTCTGGAAACACCATATATTTT
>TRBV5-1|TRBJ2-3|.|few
CASSLEGGSDTQYF
TGCGCCAGCAGCTTGGAGGGGGGTTCAGATACGCAGTATTTT
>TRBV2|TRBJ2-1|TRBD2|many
CASSDRRGAYNEQFF
TGTGCCAGCAGTGATCGGCGGGGGGCCTACAATGAGCAGTTCTTC
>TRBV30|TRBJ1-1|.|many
CAWSVRASYPRAFF
TGTGCCTGGAGTGTAAGGGCCTCTTACCCGCGGGCTTTCTTT